The rows below give T cell receptor beta chains drawn from one sample of a study of blood T cell repertoires in COVID-19. Generated by immunoSEQ multiplex PCR, the TCRdb table keeps only in-frame clones and is missing some. The top ten clones hold over 35% of a sample with some 130,000 clones, roughly 84% of them seen once. The sequenced material came from peripheral blood. These receptors were collected from a human donor in a cohort sampled during active COVID-19. Each CDR3 is given with its conserved first and last residue. The order of the fields is V gene, D gene, J gene, CDR3 protein. A D gene is named only where the DNA matches it firmly.

V gene: TRBV6-2/TRBV6-3; D gene: NA; J gene: TRBJ1-1; CDR3 protein: CASSFRVVNTEAFF
V gene: TRBV20-1; D gene: NA; J gene: TRBJ1-4; CDR3 protein: CSARAEKLFF
V gene: TRBV7-2; D gene: NA; J gene: TRBJ1-4; CDR3 protein: CASSSDGGAREKLFF
V gene: TRBV5-5; D gene: NA; J gene: TRBJ1-3; CDR3 protein: CASSLLTGSGNTIYF
V gene: TRBV6-2/TRBV6-3; D gene: TRBD1; J gene: TRBJ2-7; CDR3 protein: CASSRPGQGWSYEQYF
V gene: TRBV29-1; D gene: TRBD1; J gene: TRBJ2-1; CDR3 protein: CSAGQGNYNEQFF
V gene: TRBV6-5; D gene: TRBD1; J gene: TRBJ1-2; CDR3 protein: CASSNQGARVYGYTF
V gene: TRBV11-3; D gene: NA; J gene: TRBJ1-1; CDR3 protein: CASSRNRYTEAFF
V gene: TRBV18; D gene: NA; J gene: TRBJ2-5; CDR3 protein: CASSPLTGAQETQYF
V gene: TRBV30; D gene: NA; J gene: TRBJ2-3; CDR3 protein: CAWGGTDTQYF
V gene: TRBV19; D gene: NA; J gene: TRBJ2-2; CDR3 protein: CASSPTTGNTGELFF
V gene: TRBV10-1; D gene: TRBD2; J gene: TRBJ2-7; CDR3 protein: CASSEMGPREDYEQYF
V gene: TRBV5-1; D gene: NA; J gene: TRBJ1-1; CDR3 protein: CASSLAVRDTEAFF
V gene: TRBV6-2/TRBV6-3; D gene: TRBD1; J gene: TRBJ2-1; CDR3 protein: CASSSPGQGSLNEQFF
V gene: TRBV11-3; D gene: TRBD2; J gene: TRBJ2-1; CDR3 protein: CASSRGLGLAGGSEQFF
V gene: TRBV2; D gene: TRBD1; J gene: TRBJ1-6; CDR3 protein: CASRDRVSYNSPLHF